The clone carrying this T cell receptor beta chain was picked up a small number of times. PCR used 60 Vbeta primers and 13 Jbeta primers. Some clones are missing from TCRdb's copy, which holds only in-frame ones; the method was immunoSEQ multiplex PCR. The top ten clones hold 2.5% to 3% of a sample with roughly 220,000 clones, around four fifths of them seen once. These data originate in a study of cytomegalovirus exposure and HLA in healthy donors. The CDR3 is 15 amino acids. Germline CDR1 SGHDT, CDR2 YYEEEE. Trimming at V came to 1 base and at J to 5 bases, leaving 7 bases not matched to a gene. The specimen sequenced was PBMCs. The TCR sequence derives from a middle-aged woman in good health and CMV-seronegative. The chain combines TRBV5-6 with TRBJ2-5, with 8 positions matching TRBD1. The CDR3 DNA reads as TGTGCCAGCAGCTTGCATGCAGGGGGCGGTGAGACCCAGTACTTC. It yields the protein CASSLHAGGGETQYF.